This paragraph reports one T cell receptor (beta chain). J lost 2 bases, V lost 5 bases, and 11 bases had no gene match. Germline V CDR1 and CDR2: SNHLY, FYNNEI. The CDR3 sequence is 17 residues long. This sample stems from a study of blood T cell repertoires in COVID-19. Study details: COVID-19 samples, acute and convalescent, were from the United States, Italy and Spain. T cells, B-cell-depleted T cells, or PBMCs provided the cDNA or gDNA that served as material.

Per the original data handling: Amplified reference gene primers provided the basis for estimating nucleated cell counts. Assay: immunoSEQ multiplex PCR; the TCRdb copy retains only in-frame clones and omits some. That table is the source of V, J and clone size, and D and trimming were worked out from the DNA. The table includes around 200,000 clones, about 89% detected once. Sequenced sample: peripheral blood. The TCR comes from a man in his 70s with acute or convalescent COVID-19. J is TRBJ2-1 and V is TRBV2, with 8 bases aligning to TRBD1. CDR3 loop: CASSSPLTGVTYNEQFF. CDR3 bases: TGTGCCAGCAGTTCCCCCTTGACAGGGGTAACCTACAATGAGCAGTTCTTC.